A selection of T cell receptor beta chains follows, all from one sample in a study of cytomegalovirus exposure and HLA in healthy donors. Libraries were prepared by immunoSEQ multiplex PCR; TCRdb keeps only in-frame clonotypes and omits some of them. The sample yields under 150,000 clones, approximately 78% seen once. Sequencing was done on a sample of PBMCs. The origin of the receptors is a human donor in good health. The CDR3 runs from the conserved cysteine through the conserved F or W. The D gene is left open where the match is weak. Clone sizes are given selectively: once, few, many, or a class where the clone is expanded.

TRBJ1-1,NA,NA,TRBV6-5,TGTGCCAGCAGTTATCTCCAGAACGTGGTGGCTTTCTTT,CASSYLQNVVAFF
TRBJ2-3,TRBD1,few,TRBV13,TGTGCCAGCAAAACGACAGGGACAGATACGCAGTATTTT,CASKTTGTDTQYF
TRBJ2-1,TRBD2,NA,TRBV4-3,TGCGCCAGCAGCCAGTCCCTAGCGGGAGGGAGGGGAAGAAGCAATGAGCAGTTCTTC,CASSQSLAGGRGRSNEQFF
TRBJ2-1,NA,NA,TRBV11-2,TGTGCCAGCAGCTTAGTTAGGAGTAGCTCCTACAATGAGCAGTTCTTC,CASSLVRSSSYNEQFF
TRBJ1-2,NA,NA,TRBV7-2,TGTGCCAGCAGCGCCGGGGGTAAGGACTATGGCTACACCTTC,CASSAGGKDYGYTF
TRBJ2-3,TRBD2,NA,TRBV30,TGTGCCTGGAGTTTACCAGCGGGGATAGCAGATACGCAGTATTTT,CAWSLPAGIADTQYF
TRBJ1-4,NA,NA,TRBV7-9,TGTGCCAGCAGCCCAGGTGGGAGGGGACCGAATGAAAAACTGTTTTTT,CASSPGGRGPNEKLFF
TRBJ1-1,NA,NA,TRBV7-2,TGTGCCAGCAGCTTAGATCCTAGGAACACTGAAGCTTTCTTT,CASSLDPRNTEAFF
TRBJ1-1,TRBD1,NA,TRBV30,TGTGCCTGGAGCGGAAAGGGCCAGGGGGCCACTGAAGCTTTCTTT,CAWSGKGQGATEAFF
TRBJ2-3,NA,few,TRBV7-2,TGTGCCAGCAGCCGAAGCGACCCGGATACGCAGTATTTT,CASSRSDPDTQYF
TRBJ2-2,NA,NA,TRBV19,TGTGCCAGTAGTATTCGACAGAAAAACACCGGGGAGCTGTTTTTT,CASSIRQKNTGELFF
TRBJ1-2,TRBD1,NA,TRBV30,TGTGCCTGGAGTGTAAGCGACAGGGGAAGAGGCTACACCTTC,CAWSVSDRGRGYTF
TRBJ2-1,NA,NA,TRBV6-6,TGTGCCAGCAGTTACTCTAAGATAGGGGGTAGTGAGCAGTTCTTC,CASSYSKIGGSEQFF
TRBJ1-1,TRBD1,NA,TRBV7-9,TGTGCCAGCAGGGCACAGGGGGGCTCTGAAGCTTTCTTT,CASRAQGGSEAFF
TRBJ1-5,NA,NA,TRBV4-3,TGCGCCAGCAGCCAAGAACTCCTTCTTAACAATCAGCCCCAGCATTTT,CASSQELLLNNQPQHF
TRBJ1-4,NA,few,TRBV7-2,TGTGCCAGCAGCTTTGCCTCGGGTAATGAAAAACTGTTTTTT,CASSFASGNEKLFF
TRBJ1-5,NA,NA,TRBV28,TGTGCCAGCAGTTTTTGGGGAGAGAGCAATCAGCCCCAGCATTTT,CASSFWGESNQPQHF
TRBJ2-1,NA,few,TRBV29-1,TGCAGCGTTGCCTGGGGCCTCTACAATGAGCAGTTCTTC,CSVAWGLYNEQFF
TRBJ1-4,NA,NA,TRBV7-2,TGTGCCAGCAGCTTGAACATCCCCACGGGAGTTCCAACTAATGAAAAACTGTTTTTT,CASSLNIPTGVPTNEKLFF
TRBJ1-2,NA,NA,TRBV27,TGTGCCAGCAGTTTATGGGCAGGAGGAAGCTATGGCTACACCTTC,CASSLWAGGSYGYTF
TRBJ1-2,TRBD1,NA,TRBV7-9,TGTGCCAGCAGCCCGCCCGGGACAGGCGGGTATGGCTACACCTTC,CASSPPGTGGYGYTF
TRBJ2-1,NA,NA,TRBV9,TGTGCCAGCAGCGTAGTTCCGGGTCCCCTCAATGAGCAGTTCTTC,CASSVVPGPLNEQFF
TRBJ2-1,NA,NA,TRBV29-1,TGCAGCGGATCTAGATCCATCTACAATGAGCAGTTCTTC,CSGSRSIYNEQFF
TRBJ2-2,TRBD2,NA,TRBV28,TGTGCCAGCAGCATTAGCGGGAGGGTACCCGGGGAGCTGTTTTTT,CASSISGRVPGELFF
TRBJ1-6,TRBD1,NA,TRBV30,TGTGCCTGGAGTCGGGACAGTCTCTCCTATAATTCACCCCTCCACTTT,CAWSRDSLSYNSPLHF
TRBJ2-1,NA,NA,TRBV6-5,TGTGCCAGCAGTTACTCGGGGGCGGGGGCTGGTGAGCAGTTCTTC,CASSYSGAGAGEQFF
TRBJ1-1,TRBD1,NA,TRBV7-8,TGTGCCAGCAGCTTAGCTCGGACAGGGTTGAACACTGAAGCTTTCTTT,CASSLARTGLNTEAFF
TRBJ1-4,TRBD1,NA,TRBV6-5,TGTGCCAGCAGTTACGTAGGACAGGGGAATGAAAAACTGTTTTTT,CASSYVGQGNEKLFF
TRBJ2-7,NA,NA,TRBV11-1,TGTGCCAGCAGCGCCGGGAGTTCCGGATTCTCCTACGAGCAGTACTTC,CASSAGSSGFSYEQYF
TRBJ2-7,TRBD2,few,TRBV9,TGTGCCAGCAGCGGCGGTAGCGGGGACCTGCGGGAGCAGTACTTC,CASSGGSGDLREQYF
TRBJ1-6,TRBD1,NA,TRBV5-1,TGCGCCAGCAGCTCGGGACAGATCTATAATTCACCCCTCCACTTT,CASSSGQIYNSPLHF
TRBJ2-7,NA,NA,TRBV29-1,TGCAGCGCAAGGACAGCAACCTACGAGCAGTACTTC,CSARTATYEQYF
TRBJ1-3,NA,NA,TRBV7-6,TGTGCCAGCAGCCCAAGTATCTCGGGGAACACCATATATTTT,CASSPSISGNTIYF
TRBJ2-7,TRBD1,NA,TRBV11-1,TGTGCCAGCAGCTTAGCGGGACAGGGTCCCTACGAGCAGTACTTC,CASSLAGQGPYEQYF
TRBJ1-5,NA,once,TRBV6-5,TGTGCCAGCAGTGTTGTCTCAAGCGATCAGCCCCAGCATTTT,CASSVVSSDQPQHF